The present TCR beta chain was sequenced within a study of T cell repertoires in cytomegalovirus infection. In TCRdb, the reads were re-called with MiXCR into one record per CDR3 protein. The sample lists hundreds of thousands of distinct CDR3 sequences, less than 35% occurring once. With regard to this clonotype: What it binds is not known.

The sequence came from a human donor in good health (CMV status not recorded). Some clones in this sample may be carry-over from other donors' samples. The sequenced sample was cultured CD8+ T cells from PBMCs, obtained from culture after CMV antigen stimulation.

CDR3 sequence (DNA): TGTGCCAGCAGCCTAGGGGGGACAGCTTATGAGCAGTACGTC. Its translation is CASSLGGTAYEQYV. V usage is TRBV28 and J usage is TRBJ2-7; possible D gene TRBD1, 7 bases. Germline V gene data show CDR1 as MDHEN and CDR2 as SYDVKM. Trimming took off 6 bases at V and 7 bases at J, with 19 bases between the two ends. The CDR3 spans 14 residues.